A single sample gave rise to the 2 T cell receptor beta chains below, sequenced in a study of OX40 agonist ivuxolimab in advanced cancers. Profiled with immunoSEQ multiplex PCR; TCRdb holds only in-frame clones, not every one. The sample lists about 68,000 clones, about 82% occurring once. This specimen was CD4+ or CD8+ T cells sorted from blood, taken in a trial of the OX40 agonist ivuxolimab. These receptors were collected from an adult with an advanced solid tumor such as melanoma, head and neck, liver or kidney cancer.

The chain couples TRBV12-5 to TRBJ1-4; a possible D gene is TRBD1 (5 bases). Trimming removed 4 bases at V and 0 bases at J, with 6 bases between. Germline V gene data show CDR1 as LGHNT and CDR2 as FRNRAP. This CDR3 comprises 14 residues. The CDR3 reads CASGSGSTNEKLFF. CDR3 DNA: TGTGCTAGTGGTTCAGGGTCAACTAATGAAAAACTGTTTTTT. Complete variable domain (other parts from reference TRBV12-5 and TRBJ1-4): DARVTQTPRHKVTEMGQEVTMRCQPILGHNTVFWYRQTMMQGLELLAYFRNRAPLDDSGMPKDRFSAEMPDATLATLKIQPSEPRDSAVYFCASGSGSTNEKLFFGSGTQLSVL.

CDR3 in DNA: TGTGCCAGCAGCTCTAAAGGACAGGGAAGAGAGACCCAGTACTTC. It yields the protein CASSSKGQGRETQYF. This chain links TRBV7-7 with TRBJ2-5, with 8 bases identical to TRBD1. V trimming: 4 bases; J trimming: 4 bases; junction bases outside the gene matches: 8. Germline lookup yields CDR1 SSHAT and CDR2 FNYEAQ (reference sequence). The CDR3 runs to 15 residues.